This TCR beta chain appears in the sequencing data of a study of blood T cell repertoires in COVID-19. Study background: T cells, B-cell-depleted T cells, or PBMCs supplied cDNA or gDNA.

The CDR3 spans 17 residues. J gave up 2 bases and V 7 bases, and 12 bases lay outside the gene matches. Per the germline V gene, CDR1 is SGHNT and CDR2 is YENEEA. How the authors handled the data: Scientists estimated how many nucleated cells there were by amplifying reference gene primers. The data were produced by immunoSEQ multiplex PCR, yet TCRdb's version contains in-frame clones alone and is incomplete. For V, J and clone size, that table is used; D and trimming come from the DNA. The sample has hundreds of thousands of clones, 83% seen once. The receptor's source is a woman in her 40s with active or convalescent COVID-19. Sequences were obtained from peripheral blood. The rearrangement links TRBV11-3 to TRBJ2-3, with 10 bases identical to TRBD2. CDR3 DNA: TGTGCCAGCACCCCGGGTCCTAGCGGGGGATTCACAGATACGCAGTATTTT. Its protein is CASTPGPSGGFTDTQYF.